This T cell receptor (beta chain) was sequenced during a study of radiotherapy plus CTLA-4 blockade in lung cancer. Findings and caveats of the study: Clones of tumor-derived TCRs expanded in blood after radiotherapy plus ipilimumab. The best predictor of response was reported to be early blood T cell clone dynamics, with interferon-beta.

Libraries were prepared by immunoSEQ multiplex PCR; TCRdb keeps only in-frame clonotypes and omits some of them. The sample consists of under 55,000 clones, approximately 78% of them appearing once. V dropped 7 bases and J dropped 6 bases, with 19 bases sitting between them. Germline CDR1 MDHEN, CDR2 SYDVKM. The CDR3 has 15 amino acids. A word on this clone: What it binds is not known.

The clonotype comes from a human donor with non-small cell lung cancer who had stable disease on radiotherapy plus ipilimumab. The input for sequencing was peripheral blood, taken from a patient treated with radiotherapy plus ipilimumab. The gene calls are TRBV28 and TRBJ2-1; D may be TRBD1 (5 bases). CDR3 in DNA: TGTGCCAGCACCTGGGGCGGATTCGAATCCAATGAGCAGTTCTTC. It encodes CASTWGGFESNEQFF.